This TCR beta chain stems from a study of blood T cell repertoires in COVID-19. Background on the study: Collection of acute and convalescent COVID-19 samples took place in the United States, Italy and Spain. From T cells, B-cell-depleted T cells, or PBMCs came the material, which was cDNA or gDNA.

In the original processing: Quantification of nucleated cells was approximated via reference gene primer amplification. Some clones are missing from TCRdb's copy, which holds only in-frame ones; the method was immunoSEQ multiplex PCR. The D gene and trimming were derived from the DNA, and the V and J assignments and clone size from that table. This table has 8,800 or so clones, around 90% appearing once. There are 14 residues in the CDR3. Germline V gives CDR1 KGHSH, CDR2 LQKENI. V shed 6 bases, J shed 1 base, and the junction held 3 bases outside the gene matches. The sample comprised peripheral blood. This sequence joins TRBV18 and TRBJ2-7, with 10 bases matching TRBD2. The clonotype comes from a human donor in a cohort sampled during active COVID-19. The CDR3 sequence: CASSRTSGSYEQYF. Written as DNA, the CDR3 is TGTGCCAGCTCCAGGACTAGCGGTTCCTACGAGCAGTACTTC.